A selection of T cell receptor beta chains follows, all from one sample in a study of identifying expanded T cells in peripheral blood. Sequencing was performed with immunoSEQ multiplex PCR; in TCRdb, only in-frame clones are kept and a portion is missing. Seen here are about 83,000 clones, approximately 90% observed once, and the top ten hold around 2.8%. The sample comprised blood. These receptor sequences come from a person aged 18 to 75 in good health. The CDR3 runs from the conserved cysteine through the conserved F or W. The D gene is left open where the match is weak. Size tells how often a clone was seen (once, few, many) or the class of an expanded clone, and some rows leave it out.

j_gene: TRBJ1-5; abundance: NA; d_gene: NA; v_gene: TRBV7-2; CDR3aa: CASSPYRVGQPQHF; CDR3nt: TGTGCCAGCAGCCCTTACAGGGTTGGGCAGCCCCAGCATTTT
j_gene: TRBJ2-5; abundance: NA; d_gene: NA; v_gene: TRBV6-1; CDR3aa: CASSDLPPLYF; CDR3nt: TGTGCCAGCAGTGATCTACCCCCCTTGTACTTC
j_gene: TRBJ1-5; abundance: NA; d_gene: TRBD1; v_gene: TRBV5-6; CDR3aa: CASSRRQGLGQPQHF; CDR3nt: TGTGCCAGCAGCCGGAGACAGGGACTGGGACAGCCCCAGCATTTT
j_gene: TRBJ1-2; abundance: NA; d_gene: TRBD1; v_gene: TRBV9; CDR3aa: CASSATRQGRDYGYTF; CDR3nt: TGTGCCAGCAGCGCAACTCGACAGGGAAGGGACTATGGCTACACCTTC
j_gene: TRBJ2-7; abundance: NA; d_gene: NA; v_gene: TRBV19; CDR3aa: CASSSSIGQPYEQYF; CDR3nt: TGTGCCAGTAGTTCAAGTATTGGACAACCCTACGAGCAGTACTTC
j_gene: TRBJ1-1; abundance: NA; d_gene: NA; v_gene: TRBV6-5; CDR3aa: CASTRGQNTEAFF; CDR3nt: TGTGCCAGCACGCGCGGACAGAACACTGAAGCTTTCTTT
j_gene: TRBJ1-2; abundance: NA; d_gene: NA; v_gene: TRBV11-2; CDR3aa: CASSPLLDPSPGYTF; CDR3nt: TGTGCCAGCAGCCCCCTCCTAGACCCATCCCCAGGCTACACCTTC
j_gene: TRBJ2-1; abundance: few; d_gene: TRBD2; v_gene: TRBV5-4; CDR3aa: CASSRDSGGAVNEQFF; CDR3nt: TGTGCCAGCAGCCGCGATAGCGGGGGGGCCGTGAATGAGCAGTTCTTC
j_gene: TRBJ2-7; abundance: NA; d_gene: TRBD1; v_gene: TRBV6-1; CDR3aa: CASSASGQGYEQYF; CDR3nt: TGTGCCAGCAGTGCCTCGGGACAGGGCTACGAGCAGTACTTC
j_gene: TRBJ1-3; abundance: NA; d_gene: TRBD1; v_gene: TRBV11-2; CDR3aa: CASGTGGNTIYF; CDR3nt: TGTGCCAGCGGGACAGGAGGAAACACCATATATTTT
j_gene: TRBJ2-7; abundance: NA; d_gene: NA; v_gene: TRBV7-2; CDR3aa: CASSFGGYTYEQYF; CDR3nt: TGTGCCAGCAGCTTTGGGGGATATACCTACGAGCAGTACTTC
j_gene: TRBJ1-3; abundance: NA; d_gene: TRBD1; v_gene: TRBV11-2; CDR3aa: CASTQGGRAGNTIYF; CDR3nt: TGTGCCAGCACCCAGGGGGGCAGGGCTGGAAACACCATATATTTT
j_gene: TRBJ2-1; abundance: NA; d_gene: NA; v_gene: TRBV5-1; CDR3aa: CASSLADSWDEQFF; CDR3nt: TGCGCCAGCAGCTTGGCCGACTCATGGGATGAGCAGTTCTTC
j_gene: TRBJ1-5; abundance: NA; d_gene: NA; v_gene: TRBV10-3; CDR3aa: CAISESYSGDTPQHF; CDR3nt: TGTGCCATCAGTGAGTCGTATTCGGGGGATACGCCCCAGCATTTT
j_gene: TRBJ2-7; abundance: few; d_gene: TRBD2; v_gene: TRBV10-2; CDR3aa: CASSDSGGVYEQYF; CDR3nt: TGCGCCAGCAGCGACAGCGGGGGAGTATACGAGCAGTACTTC
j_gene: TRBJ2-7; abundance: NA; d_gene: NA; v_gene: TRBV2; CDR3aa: CASRSDRSEQYF; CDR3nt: TGTGCCAGCAGAAGTGATAGGTCCGAGCAGTACTTC
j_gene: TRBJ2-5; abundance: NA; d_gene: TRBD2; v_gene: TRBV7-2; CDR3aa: CASSLVLAGGQETQYF; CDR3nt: TGTGCCAGCAGCTTAGTGCTAGCGGGGGGGCAAGAGACCCAGTACTTC
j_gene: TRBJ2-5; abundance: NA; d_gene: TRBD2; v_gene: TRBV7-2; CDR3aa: CASTPKRDPAETQYF; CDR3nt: TGTGCCAGCACCCCGAAGCGGGACCCCGCGGAGACCCAGTACTTC
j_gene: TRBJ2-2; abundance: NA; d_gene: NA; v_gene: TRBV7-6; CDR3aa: CASSLGTSLNSGELFF; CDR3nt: TGTGCCAGCAGCTTAGGTACTAGTTTGAACTCCGGGGAGCTGTTTTTT
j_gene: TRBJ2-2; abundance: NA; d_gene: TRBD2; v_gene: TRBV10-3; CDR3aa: CAISPQAGEAGELFF; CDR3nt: TGTGCCATCAGTCCCCAAGCGGGGGAGGCCGGGGAGCTGTTTTTT